The rows below give T cell receptor beta chains drawn from one sample of a study of T-cell reconstitution after alpha-beta-depleted transplantation in children. TCRdb itself ran the PCR reads through MiXCR, one entry per CDR3 protein. The sample consists of under 85,000 distinct CDR3 sequences, around 18% of them appearing once. The source material was PBMCs, mostly from graft donor cells, sampled 360 days after TCRalphabeta/CD19-depleted stem cell transplant. The receptor source for this set is a male patient aged 2-15 years who had a stem cell transplant for acute lymphoblastic leukemia, so the T cells may come from the graft donor. The CDR3 runs from the conserved cysteine through the conserved F or W. The order of the fields is D gene, V gene, clone size, J gene, CDR3 DNA, CDR3 protein. D genes are given only for firm matches. Size is stated for part of the rows, as once, few or many counts, or as a class when the clone is expanded.

-,TRBV7-2,-,TRBJ1-6,TGTGCCAGCAGCGGGCGGGTGAATAATTCACCCCTCCACTTT,CASSGRVNNSPLHF
TRBD1,TRBV25-1,-,TRBJ2-1,TGTGCCAGGGGCCCCGGGACAGGCTATGGGATCTTC,CARGPGTGYGIF
-,TRBV20-1,many,TRBJ1-2,TGCAGTGCTAGAGATCGGGGTCGAGGGAACGCCCACACTTATGGCTACACCTTC,CSARDRGRGNAHTYGYTF
TRBD1,TRBV24-1,-,TRBJ2-2,TGTGCCACCAGTAGCAGGGACAGGGGTCCCGGGGAGCTGTTTTTT,CATSSRDRGPGELFF
-,TRBV20-1,-,TRBJ2-1,TGCAGTGCTAGACTCGGGACTGCAAATGAGCAGTTCTTC,CSARLGTANEQFF
-,TRBV28,few,TRBJ1-1,TGTGCCAGCGGCGACCGGGGCACGAACACTGAAGCTTTCTTT,CASGDRGTNTEAFF
-,TRBV28,-,TRBJ2-2,TGTGCCAGCAGTTTAAGAAGACGGACATTTCCGAACACCGGGGAGCTGTTTTTT,CASSLRRRTFPNTGELFF
TRBD1,TRBV5-1,few,TRBJ2-5,TGCGCCAGCAGCCCTTTATTCGGACAGGGCGAGGGGTACCAAGAGACCCAGTACTTC,CASSPLFGQGEGYQETQYF
-,TRBV11-1,-,TRBJ1-4,TGTGCCAGCAGGGAGGTAGCAACTAATGAAAAACTGTTTTTT,CASREVATNEKLFF
-,TRBV10-3,-,TRBJ2-7,TGTGCCATCAGAAACAGGGTTTCCTACGAGCAGTACTTC,CAIRNRVSYEQYF
TRBD2,TRBV7-9,few,TRBJ2-1,TGTGCCAGCAGCTTGCTGGGACTAGCGGAGGGAAATGAGCAGTTCTTC,CASSLLGLAEGNEQFF
-,TRBV5-1,few,TRBJ2-2,TGCGCCAGCAGCTTGGGACAGGTGTTCGGGGAGCTGTTTTTT,CASSLGQVFGELFF
TRBD2,TRBV29-1,-,TRBJ2-3,TGCAGCGTCGCAGGGGCGGGAGGGCCCTCAGATACGCAGTATTTT,CSVAGAGGPSDTQYF
-,TRBV4-1,many,TRBJ2-1,TGCGCCAGCGGGGCCTACAATGAGCAGTTCTTC,CASGAYNEQFF
-,TRBV12-3/TRBV12-4,few,TRBJ2-2,TGTGCCAGCAGTTTAGGGGCCGGCACCGGGGAGCTGTTTTTT,CASSLGAGTGELFF
TRBD2,TRBV6-4,-,TRBJ2-1,TGTGCCAGCAGTACTCCAACTAGCGGGAGGGCCTTAACCTACAATGAGCAGTTCTTC,CASSTPTSGRALTYNEQFF
TRBD1,TRBV7-2,few,TRBJ2-3,TGTGCCAGCAGCTTCGAAACTGGACAGGGATCAGATACGCAGTATTTT,CASSFETGQGSDTQYF
TRBD2,TRBV20-1,-,TRBJ2-1,TGCAGTGCTAGAGGGATGGTAGCGGGAGGGCTATACAATGAGCAGTTCTTC,CSARGMVAGGLYNEQFF
-,TRBV5-1,few,TRBJ2-7,TGCGCCAGCAGCTTGGAGGCGGCTTCGACCTCGTTGCAGTACTTC,CASSLEAASTSLQYF
-,TRBV4-1,few,TRBJ2-3,TGCGCCAGCAGCCCAGGGGGGACTAGATGGGTTAGCACAGATACGCAGTATTTT,CASSPGGTRWVSTDTQYF
TRBD1,TRBV15,few,TRBJ2-7,TGTGCCACCAGCAGAGGGAAGGCGTTGGGACAGGGGGGCTACGAGCAGTACTTC,CATSRGKALGQGGYEQYF
TRBD1,TRBV11-1,-,TRBJ1-1,TGTGCCAGCAGGATAACAGGGGGCCTGAACACTGAAGCTTTCTTT,CASRITGGLNTEAFF